This is a list of T cell receptor beta chains from one sample in a study of shared clonotypes between healthy human individuals. Method: immunoSEQ multiplex PCR; TCRdb's copy keeps in-frame clones and lacks some. The table records about 2 million clones, approximately 95% of them present only once. The sequencing input was naive CD8+ T cells sorted from blood. These receptors came from a man between 18 and 29 years old in good health. CDR3s include the opening cysteine and the closing phenylalanine or tryptophan. Each record gives: J gene, D gene, V gene, CDR3 protein. D genes are given only for firm matches.

>TRBJ2-2|.|TRBV6-5
CASSFVGTGELFF
>TRBJ2-2|TRBD2|TRBV7-9
CASSGSPAGGDTGELFF
>TRBJ1-4|TRBD1|TRBV6-5
CASSYGQGGEKLFF
>TRBJ1-1|.|TRBV27
CASIGPASQNEAFF
>TRBJ2-1|.|TRBV13
CASSFLNNEQFF
>TRBJ1-6|.|TRBV4-1
CASSDRDTAYNSPLHF
>TRBJ1-5|.|TRBV25-1
CASSAGTLSNQPQHF
>TRBJ2-3|.|TRBV27
CASSPLGLGPDTQYF
>TRBJ2-7|TRBD1|TRBV28
CAGGQTQYEQYF
>TRBJ1-1|.|TRBV11-2
CASSSPWGGGAFF
>TRBJ2-7|TRBD2|TRBV7-6
CASSPSPSGLYEQYF
>TRBJ2-7|.|TRBV29-1
CSVGLGLWQYF
>TRBJ2-7|.|TRBV9
CASSAGVGYEQYF
>TRBJ2-5|.|TRBV5-6
CASSLPGQETQYF
>TRBJ2-1|.|TRBV2
CASSGTFNEQFF
>TRBJ2-5|.|TRBV9
CASSNIGETQYF
>TRBJ2-6|.|TRBV5-8
CASSFGPFPSGANVLTF
>TRBJ2-3|.|TRBV10-2
CASSETERTGLSTDTQYF
>TRBJ1-1|.|TRBV19
CASSIDMENTEAFF
>TRBJ1-2|.|TRBV18
CASSPDGYGYTF
>TRBJ2-1|TRBD1|TRBV7-6
CASSPPGGVVSGSSYNEQFF
>TRBJ2-1|.|TRBV6-5
CASISRYSSYNEQFF
>TRBJ2-1|TRBD1|TRBV6-6
CASSYSGDRVNEQFF
>TRBJ2-7|.|TRBV5-1
CASSLGPGSYEQYF
>TRBJ1-2|.|TRBV5-6
CASTPGLNYGYTF
>TRBJ2-7|.|TRBV27
CASSFLDEQYF
>TRBJ2-3|TRBD2|TRBV4-1
CASSQERDIAGGTDTQYF
>TRBJ1-1|TRBD1|TRBV7-9
CASSGPGGQGASEAFF
>TRBJ1-6|TRBD1|TRBV30
CAWSVSGGSPLHF
>TRBJ1-5|.|TRBV5-6
CASSSGRELENSNQPQHF
>TRBJ2-7|.|TRBV27
CASSVDSGYEQYF
>TRBJ2-1|TRBD2|TRBV7-6
CASSFGLDGNEQFF
>TRBJ1-4|.|TRBV28
CASGAGGENEKLFF
>TRBJ1-5|.|TRBV6-5
CASSLDSNQPQHF
>TRBJ2-7|.|TRBV5-1
CASSLRQGHYEQYF
>TRBJ1-2|TRBD1|TRBV28
CASTGTGEHGYTF
>TRBJ1-2|.|TRBV4-1
CASSQDTGNYGYTF
>TRBJ2-7|TRBD2|TRBV7-2
CASRLPGLAAQYF
>TRBJ2-7|TRBD1|TRBV27
CASSPGQAGLEQYF
>TRBJ2-2|.|TRBV9
CASSVLRDGELFF
>TRBJ2-7|TRBD1|TRBV5-1
CASSFLQGSYEQYF
>TRBJ2-7|.|TRBV11-2
CASSFGGDLYEQYF
>TRBJ2-3|.|TRBV28
CASSPRRGRDNTDTQYF
>TRBJ1-2|.|TRBV6-5
CASSYGGRANYGYTF
>TRBJ2-5|TRBD2|TRBV19
CASRGWEGPRREETQYF
>TRBJ2-1|.|TRBV10-1
CASGWRPAYNEQFF
>TRBJ2-7|TRBD1|TRBV14
CASGQETYEQYF
>TRBJ1-1|.|TRBV19
CASSIVVLNQEAFF
>TRBJ1-1|.|TRBV6-5
CASRAQGNTEAFF
>TRBJ2-7|.|TRBV5-8
CASRRTYEQYF
>TRBJ1-2|.|TRBV27
CASSLNRVGGYTF
>TRBJ2-1|.|TRBV4-3
CASSQDIDSVSNEQFF
>TRBJ1-1|TRBD1|TRBV6-5
CASSYIQGATEAFF
>TRBJ1-4|TRBD1|TRBV27
CASGQGYEKLFF
>TRBJ1-1|.|TRBV4-1
CASSQGVTGIAMNTEAFF
>TRBJ2-7|.|TRBV5-6
CASSSRSHEQYF